This is a list of T cell receptor beta chains from one sample in a study of PD-L1 blockade in urothelial cancer. Measured with immunoSEQ multiplex PCR; TCRdb has only the in-frame clones, and not every one. The sample carries about 120,000 clones, roughly 88% recorded once. Sample: PBMCs, taken around atezolizumab (anti-PD-L1) treatment. The receptors come from a man aged 50-59 years with urothelial cancer. CDR3s include the opening cysteine and the closing phenylalanine or tryptophan. The D gene is left open where the match is weak. Size is omitted from some rows. Given values are once, few, many or a class for expanded clones.

- TRBJ2-7 TRBV4-1 TRBD2 CASSPERGDYYEQYF TGCGCCAGCAGCCCGGAGCGGGGGGACTACTACGAGCAGTACTTC
- TRBJ1-6 TRBV30 - CAWSVQGANSPLHF TGTGCCTGGAGTGTACAGGGCGCTAATTCGCCCCTCCACTTT
once TRBJ2-3 TRBV5-6 TRBD2 CASSPGLAGGGDTQYF TGTGCCAGCAGCCCGGGACTAGCGGGAGGAGGAGATACGCAGTATTTT
- TRBJ1-6 TRBV5-1 TRBD1 CASSRDRQGEASPLHF TGCGCCAGCAGCCGGGATAGACAGGGGGAGGCTTCACCCCTCCACTTT
- TRBJ2-7 TRBV11-2 TRBD2 CASSLVVSGTGEQYF TGTGCCAGCAGCTTAGTGGTTAGCGGGACGGGGGAGCAGTACTTC
- TRBJ2-5 TRBV6-5 - CASSYSEGQGSETQYF TGTGCCAGCAGTTACTCAGAAGGCCAGGGGTCGGAGACCCAGTACTTC
many TRBJ2-5 TRBV9 - CASSAHKLQETQYF TGTGCCAGCAGCGCCCACAAATTACAAGAGACCCAGTACTTC
- TRBJ1-1 TRBV5-1 TRBD1 CASKGQLNTEAFF TGCGCCTCCAAGGGACAGCTGAACACTGAAGCTTTCTTT
- TRBJ1-5 TRBV5-8 - CASTGGGLSNQPQHF TGTGCCAGCACGGGGGGCGGGTTAAGTAATCAGCCCCAGCATTTT
- TRBJ2-5 TRBV30 TRBD2 CAWRRGETQYF TGTGCCTGGCGGCGGGGGGAGACCCAGTACTTC
- TRBJ2-2 TRBV5-1 - CASSASTGNTGELFF TGCGCCAGCAGCGCCTCGACAGGGAACACCGGGGAGCTGTTTTTT
- TRBJ2-7 TRBV6-4 - CASSGSRVGTPSRPYEQYF TGTGCCAGCAGTGGAAGTAGGGTGGGGACTCCGTCGCGCCCCTACGAGCAGTACTTC
- TRBJ2-7 TRBV14 - CASSQDPGGRLQYF TGTGCCAGCAGCCAAGATCCCGGGGGGCGCCTGCAGTACTTC
- TRBJ2-7 TRBV9 TRBD2 CASSPQAGGPYEQYF TGTGCCAGCAGCCCCCAAGCGGGAGGGCCCTACGAGCAGTACTTC
- TRBJ2-7 TRBV5-1 TRBD2 CASSLEASGRDEQYF TGCGCCAGCAGCTTGGAGGCTAGCGGGAGGGACGAGCAGTACTTC
- TRBJ2-5 TRBV19 - CASSIGKTSLETQYF TGTGCCAGTAGTATAGGGAAGACTAGTTTAGAGACCCAGTACTTC
- TRBJ2-1 TRBV5-1 - CASSLGGVYSYNEQFF TGCGCCAGCAGCTTGGGCGGGGTATACTCCTACAATGAGCAGTTCTTC
- TRBJ1-1 TRBV11-2 - CASSLSKNTEAFF TGTGCCAGCAGCTTATCAAAGAACACTGAAGCTTTCTTT
- TRBJ2-3 TRBV7-9 TRBD1 CASSLDTGGTDTQYF TGTGCCAGCAGCTTAGATACAGGGGGCACAGATACGCAGTATTTT
- TRBJ2-1 TRBV4-1 TRBD2 CASSSGLAGLNEQFF TGCGCCAGCAGCTCTGGACTAGCGGGACTCAATGAGCAGTTCTTC
- TRBJ1-4 TRBV2 - CASMSLGTTNEKLFF TGTGCCAGCATGTCCCTAGGTACCACTAATGAAAAACTGTTTTTT
- TRBJ1-4 TRBV28 - CASSLPGSNEKLFF TGTGCCAGCAGTTTGCCGGGGAGTAATGAAAAACTGTTTTTT
- TRBJ2-7 TRBV9 - CASSTQGGFSYEQYF TGTGCCAGCAGCACACAGGGGGGGTTCTCCTACGAGCAGTACTTC
- TRBJ2-2 TRBV5-1 TRBD2 CASSLASGRNTGELFF TGCGCCAGCAGCTTGGCTAGCGGTAGAAACACCGGGGAGCTGTTTTTT
few TRBJ1-1 TRBV7-9 - CASSLGGTLNTEAFF TGTGCCAGCAGCTTAGGAGGGACACTAAACACTGAAGCTTTCTTT
- TRBJ2-5 TRBV19 - CASSSRTTGRETQYF TGTGCCAGTAGTAGCCGGACTACTGGAAGAGAGACCCAGTACTTC
- TRBJ2-7 TRBV5-1 TRBD1 CASSLWDRGVNEQYF TGCGCCAGCAGCTTATGGGACAGGGGTGTAAACGAGCAGTACTTC
- TRBJ2-3 TRBV7-3 TRBD2 CASSLESAGGGSAQYF TGTGCCAGCAGCCTCGAGAGCGCGGGAGGGGGTTCGGCGCAGTATTTT
- TRBJ1-1 TRBV4-2 TRBD1 CASSSKPTGGAGNTEAFF TGTGCCAGCAGCTCTAAACCGACAGGGGGCGCAGGGAACACTGAAGCTTTCTTT
few TRBJ1-5 TRBV7-2 TRBD1 CASSYNSQGYGNQPQHF TGTGCCAGCAGCTATAATTCACAGGGGTATGGCAATCAGCCCCAGCATTTT
- TRBJ2-2 TRBV6-1 TRBD2 CASSEISGRTGELFF TGTGCCAGCAGTGAAATAAGCGGGAGGACCGGGGAGCTGTTTTTT
- TRBJ1-6 TRBV18 TRBD1 CASSQTGTGEFSPLHF TGTGCCAGCTCGCAAACCGGGACAGGCGAGTTTTCACCCCTCCACTTT
- TRBJ2-1 TRBV6-4 TRBD2 CASSATSGSPEQFF TGTGCCAGCAGTGCGACTAGCGGGAGTCCTGAGCAGTTCTTC
- TRBJ2-7 TRBV5-1 - CASSIGPHRAGEQYF TGCGCCAGCAGCATCGGGCCGCACCGGGCGGGCGAGCAGTACTTC
- TRBJ1-3 TRBV7-6 - CASSLARDSGNTIYF TGTGCCAGCAGCTTAGCCAGGGACTCTGGAAACACCATATATTTT
- TRBJ2-5 TRBV5-1 TRBD2 CASSAGGQETQYF TGCGCCAGCAGCGCGGGGGGCCAAGAGACCCAGTACTTC
- TRBJ2-7 TRBV11-3 - CASSLGGGEQYF TGTGCCAGCAGCTTAGGAGGAGGCGAGCAGTACTTC
- TRBJ1-1 TRBV19 - CASGRDIRTEAFF TGTGCCAGTGGCCGGGACATCCGCACTGAAGCTTTCTTT
once TRBJ1-1 TRBV2 - CASIRPGGRGNTEAFF TGTGCCAGCATTAGGCCGGGGGGGCGAGGGAACACTGAAGCTTTCTTT
few TRBJ1-4 TRBV5-1 TRBD1 CASTRGTEREKLFF TGCGCCAGCACCCGGGGGACAGAGCGAGAAAAACTGTTTTTT
few TRBJ2-3 TRBV4-2 - CASSQARELGGDTQYF TGTGCCAGCAGCCAAGCGCGTGAGCTTGGGGGGGATACGCAGTATTTT
- TRBJ1-1 TRBV29-1 - CSVVLRPNTEAFF TGCAGCGTTGTACTACGGCCGAACACTGAAGCTTTCTTT
- TRBJ1-1 TRBV6-5 - CASVPRRGNTEAFF TGTGCCAGCGTCCCCCGCCGGGGGAACACTGAAGCTTTCTTT
- TRBJ2-5 TRBV19 - CASSISRAETQYF TGTGCCAGTAGTATCTCCAGGGCAGAGACCCAGTACTTC
- TRBJ1-2 TRBV30 - CAWSVTGSYGYTF TGTGCCTGGAGTGTGACAGGAAGCTATGGCTACACCTTC
- TRBJ1-2 TRBV28 TRBD1 CASSSNRDRAYGYTF TGTGCCAGCAGTTCAAACCGGGACAGAGCCTATGGCTACACCTTC
few TRBJ1-1 TRBV9 TRBD1 CASSVGTGVAFF TGTGCCAGCAGCGTAGGGACAGGGGTCGCTTTCTTT
- TRBJ1-2 TRBV9 - CASNQGRNYGYTF TGTGCCAGCAACCAGGGTCGGAACTATGGCTACACCTTC
- TRBJ2-7 TRBV7-2 - CASSLTSLWEQYF TGTGCCAGCAGCTTAACGTCCCTATGGGAGCAGTACTTC
- TRBJ2-5 TRBV28 - CASSEENQETQYF TGTGCCAGCAGTGAGGAGAATCAAGAGACCCAGTACTTC
- TRBJ1-1 TRBV9 - CASSYQGNTEAFF TGTGCCAGCAGCTATCAGGGGAACACTGAAGCTTTCTTT
- TRBJ2-7 TRBV2 - CASMGGTYEQYF TGTGCCAGCATGGGGGGAACCTACGAGCAGTACTTC
- TRBJ2-2 TRBV4-1 - CASSQDQSGTGELFF TGCGCCAGCAGCCAAGATCAATCGGGGACCGGGGAGCTGTTTTTT
- TRBJ2-3 TRBV5-6 - CASSWGDFFTDTQYF TGTGCCAGCAGCTGGGGGGACTTTTTCACAGATACGCAGTATTTT
once TRBJ1-1 TRBV19 TRBD1 CASSTKYRGTGPNTEAFF TGTGCCAGTAGTACCAAATATAGGGGGACAGGGCCGAACACTGAAGCTTTCTTT
- TRBJ2-5 TRBV14 - CASSQKRGLIQETQYF TGTGCCAGCAGCCAGAAAAGGGGGTTGATTCAAGAGACCCAGTACTTC
few TRBJ2-2 TRBV5-1 - CASSSQGYGELFF TGCGCCAGCAGCAGCCAGGGTTACGGGGAGCTGTTTTTT
- TRBJ1-1 TRBV5-6 - CASRDDRLTEAFF TGTGCCAGCAGGGACGACAGGCTTACTGAAGCTTTCTTT
- TRBJ2-6 TRBV4-1 - CASSQAGSGANVLTF TGCGCCAGCAGCCAAGCCGGCTCTGGGGCCAACGTCCTGACTTTC
- TRBJ2-1 TRBV7-9 - CASSMSGGGSYNEQFF TGTGCCAGCAGCATGTCCGGCGGAGGCTCCTACAATGAGCAGTTCTTC